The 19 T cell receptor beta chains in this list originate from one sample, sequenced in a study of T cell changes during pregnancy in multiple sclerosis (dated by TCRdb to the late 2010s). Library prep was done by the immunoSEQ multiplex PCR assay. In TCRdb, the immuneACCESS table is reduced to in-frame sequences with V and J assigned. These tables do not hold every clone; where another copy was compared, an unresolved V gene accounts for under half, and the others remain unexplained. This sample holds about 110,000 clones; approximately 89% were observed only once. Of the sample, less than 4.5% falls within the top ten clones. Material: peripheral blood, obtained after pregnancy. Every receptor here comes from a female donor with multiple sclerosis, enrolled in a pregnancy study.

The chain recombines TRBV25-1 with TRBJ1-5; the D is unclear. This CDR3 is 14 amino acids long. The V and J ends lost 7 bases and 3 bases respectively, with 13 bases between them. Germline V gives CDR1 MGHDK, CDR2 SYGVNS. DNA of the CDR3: TGTGCCAGCAAGAGTGGTGGTGACAATCAGCCCCAGCATTTT. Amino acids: CASKSGGDNQPQHF.

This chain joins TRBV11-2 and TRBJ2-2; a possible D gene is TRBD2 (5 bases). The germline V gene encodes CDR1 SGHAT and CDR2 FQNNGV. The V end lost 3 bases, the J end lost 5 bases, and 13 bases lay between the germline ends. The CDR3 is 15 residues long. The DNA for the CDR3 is TGTGCCAGCAGCTTTTGGGCACGGAGGACCGGGGAGCTGTTTTTT. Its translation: CASSFWARRTGELFF.

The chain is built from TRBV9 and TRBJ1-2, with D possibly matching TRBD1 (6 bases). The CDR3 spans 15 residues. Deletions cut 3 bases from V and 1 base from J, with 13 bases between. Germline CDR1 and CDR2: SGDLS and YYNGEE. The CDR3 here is CASSAKGGGNYGYTF. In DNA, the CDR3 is TGTGCCAGCAGCGCTAAGGGGGGGGGTAACTATGGCTACACCTTC.

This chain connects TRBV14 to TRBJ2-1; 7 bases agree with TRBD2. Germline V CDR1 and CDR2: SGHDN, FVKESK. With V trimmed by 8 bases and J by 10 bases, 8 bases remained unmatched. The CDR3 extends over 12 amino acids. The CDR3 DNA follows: TGTGCCAGCGCCCTAGCGGCGGGCGAGCAGTTCTTC. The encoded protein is CASALAAGEQFF.

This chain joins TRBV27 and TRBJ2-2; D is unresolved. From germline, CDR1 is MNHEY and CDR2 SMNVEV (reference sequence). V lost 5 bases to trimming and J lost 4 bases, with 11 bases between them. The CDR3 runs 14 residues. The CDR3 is CASSPGFTTGELFF. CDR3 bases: TGTGCCAGCAGTCCCGGGTTTACCACCGGGGAGCTGTTTTTT.

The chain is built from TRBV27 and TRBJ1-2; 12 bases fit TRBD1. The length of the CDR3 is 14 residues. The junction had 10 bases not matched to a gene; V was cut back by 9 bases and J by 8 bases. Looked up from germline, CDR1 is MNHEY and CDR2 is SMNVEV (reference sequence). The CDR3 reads CASGPGQGARGYTF. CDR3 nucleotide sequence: TGTGCCAGTGGACCGGGACAGGGGGCGAGGGGCTACACCTTC.

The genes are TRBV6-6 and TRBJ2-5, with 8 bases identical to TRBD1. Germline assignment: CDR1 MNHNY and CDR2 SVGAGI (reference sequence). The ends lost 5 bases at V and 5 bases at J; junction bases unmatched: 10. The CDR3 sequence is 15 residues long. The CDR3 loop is CASSDEGQARETQYF. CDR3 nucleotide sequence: TGTGCCAGCAGTGACGAGGGACAGGCACGGGAGACCCAGTACTTC.

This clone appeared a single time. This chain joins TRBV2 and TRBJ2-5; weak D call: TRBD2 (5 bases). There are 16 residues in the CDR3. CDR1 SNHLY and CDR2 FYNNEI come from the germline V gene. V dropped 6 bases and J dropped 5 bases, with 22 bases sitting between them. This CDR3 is CASSNGLDPLLETQYF. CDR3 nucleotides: TGTGCCAGCAGCAACGGACTCGACCCCCTCCTGGAGACCCAGTACTTC.

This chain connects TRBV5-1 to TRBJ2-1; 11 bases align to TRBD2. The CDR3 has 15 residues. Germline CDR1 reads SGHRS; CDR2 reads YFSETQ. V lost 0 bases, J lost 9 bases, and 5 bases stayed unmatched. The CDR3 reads CASSLVAGGQSEQFF. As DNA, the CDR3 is TGCGCCAGCAGCTTGGTAGCGGGGGGGCAAAGTGAGCAGTTCTTC.

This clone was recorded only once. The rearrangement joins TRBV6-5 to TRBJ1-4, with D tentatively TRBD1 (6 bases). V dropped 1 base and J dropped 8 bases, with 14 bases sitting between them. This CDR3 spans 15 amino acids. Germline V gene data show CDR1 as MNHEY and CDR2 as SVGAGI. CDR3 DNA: TGTGCCAGCAGTTACTTGGGAGCGAGGGGGGAAAAACTGTTTTTT. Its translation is CASSYLGARGEKLFF.

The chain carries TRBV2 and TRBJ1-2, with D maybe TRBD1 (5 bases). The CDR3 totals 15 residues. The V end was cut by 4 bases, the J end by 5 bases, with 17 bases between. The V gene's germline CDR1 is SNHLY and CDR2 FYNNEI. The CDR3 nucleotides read TGTGCCAGCAGTGCCGGCAGGGTCATGGGATATGGCTACACCTTC. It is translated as CASSAGRVMGYGYTF.

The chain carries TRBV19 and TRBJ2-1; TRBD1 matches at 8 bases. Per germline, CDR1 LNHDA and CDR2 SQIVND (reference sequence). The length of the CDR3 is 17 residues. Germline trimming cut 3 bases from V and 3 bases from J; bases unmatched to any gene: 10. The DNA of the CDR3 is TGTGCCAGTAGTATGGCTGCGGACAGGGTGAGCTACAATGAGCAGTTCTTC. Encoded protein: CASSMAADRVSYNEQFF.

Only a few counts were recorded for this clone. The CDR3 sequence is CASSLGGRYADSPLHF. The CDR3 DNA sequence: TGCGCCAGCAGCTTGGGGGGCCGCTACGCCGATTCACCCCTCCACTTT. The V gene is TRBV5-1, the J gene TRBJ1-6; weak D call: TRBD1 (5 bases). V lost 0 bases and J 8 bases, leaving 15 bases between the germline ends. Germline CDR1 reads SGHRS; CDR2 reads YFSETQ. The CDR3 consists of 16 residues. The entire variable domain, with the rest obtained from reference TRBV5-1 and TRBJ1-6, is as follows: KAGVTQTPRYLIKTRGQQVTLSCSPISGHRSVSWYQQTPGQGLQFLFEYFSETQRNKGNFPGRFSGRQFSNSRSEMNVSTLELGDSALYLCASSLGGRYADSPLHFGNGTRLTVT.

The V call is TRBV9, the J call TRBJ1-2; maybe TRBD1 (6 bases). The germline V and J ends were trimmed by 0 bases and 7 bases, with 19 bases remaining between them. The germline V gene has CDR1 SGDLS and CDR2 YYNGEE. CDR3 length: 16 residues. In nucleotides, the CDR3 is TGTGCCAGCAGCGTAGGAGGATTTGGGGGCGCCGGTGGCTACACCTTC. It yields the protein CASSVGGFGGAGGYTF.

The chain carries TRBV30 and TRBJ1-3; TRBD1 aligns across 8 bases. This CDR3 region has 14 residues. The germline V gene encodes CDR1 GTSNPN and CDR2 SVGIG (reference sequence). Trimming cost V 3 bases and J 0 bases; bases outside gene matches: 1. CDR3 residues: CAWRDRVSGNTIYF. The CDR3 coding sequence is TGTGCCTGGAGGGACAGGGTCTCTGGAAACACCATATATTTT.

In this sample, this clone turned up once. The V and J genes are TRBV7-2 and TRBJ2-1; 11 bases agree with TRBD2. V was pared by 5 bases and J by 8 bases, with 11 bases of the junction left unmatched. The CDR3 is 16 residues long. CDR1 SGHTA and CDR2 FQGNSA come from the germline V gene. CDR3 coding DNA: TGTGCCAGCAGCCTACTAGCGGGGGTAGTAGGCGATGAGCAGTTCTTC. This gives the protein CASSLLAGVVGDEQFF.

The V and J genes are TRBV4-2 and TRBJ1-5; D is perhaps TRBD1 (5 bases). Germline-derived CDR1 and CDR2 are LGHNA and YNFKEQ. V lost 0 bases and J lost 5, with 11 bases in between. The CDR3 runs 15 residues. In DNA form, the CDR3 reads TGTGCCAGCAGCCAAGATGGGCAGGGTGATCAGCCCCAGCATTTT. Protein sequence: CASSQDGQGDQPQHF.

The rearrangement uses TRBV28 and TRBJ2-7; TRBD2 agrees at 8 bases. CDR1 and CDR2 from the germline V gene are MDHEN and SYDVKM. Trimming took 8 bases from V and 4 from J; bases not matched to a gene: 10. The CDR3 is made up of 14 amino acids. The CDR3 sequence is CASCGGQEVYEQYF. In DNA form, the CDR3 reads TGTGCCAGCTGCGGGGGGCAGGAGGTATACGAGCAGTACTTC.

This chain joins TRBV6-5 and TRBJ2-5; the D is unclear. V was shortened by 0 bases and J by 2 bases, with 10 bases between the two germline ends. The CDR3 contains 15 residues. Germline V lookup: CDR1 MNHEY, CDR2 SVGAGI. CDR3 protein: CASSYSLTPQETQYF. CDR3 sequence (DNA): TGTGCCAGCAGTTACTCCTTGACACCACAAGAGACCCAGTACTTC.